The next 9 T cell receptor beta chains were all read from a single sample in a study of vaccination and CD4 T cells after COVID-19. Oncomine TCR Beta short-read sequencing was applied to DNA from cultured CD4+ T cells. TCRdb re-derived calls from the PCR reads in MiXCR, one entry per CDR3 protein. The data hold 12,000 or so distinct CDR3 sequences, with around half observed a single time. These TCRs' antigens remain unknown. Stated treatment: approximately nine-day PBMC culture with coronavirus spike peptide pools or control peptides (ViraFEST assay). Sequencing was carried out using CD4+ T cells from blood, cultured in vitro. The receptors come from a human donor who had recovered from COVID-19.

The genes are TRBV12-3 or TRBV12-4 and TRBJ1-5; maybe TRBD1 (5 bases). Trimming shortened V by 3 bases and J by 4 bases, and 7 bases separated the two germline ends. The CDR3 runs 13 residues. In DNA, the CDR3 is TGTGCCAGCAGTTTTGGGGGGAATCAGCCCCAGCATTTT. Amino acids: CASSFGGNQPQHF.

The chain links TRBV12-3 or TRBV12-4 to TRBJ1-1; D is perhaps TRBD1 (5 bases). V lost 5 bases to trimming and J lost 5 bases, with 12 bases between them. This CDR3 is built from 13 residues. CDR3 nucleotides: TGTGCCAGCAGTCTAGGGACTCCAACTGAAGCTTTCTTT. This codes for CASSLGTPTEAFF.

The DNA of the CDR3 is TGTGCCAGCAGCTTAGGAGGGCTCGCGTACGAGCAGTACTTC. This gives the protein CASSLGGLAYEQYF. The V call is TRBV7-9, the J call TRBJ2-7; TRBD2 might be the D (5 bases). CDR3 size: 14 residues. CDR1 is SEHNR, CDR2 FQNEAQ, per germline (reference sequence). Trimming stripped 1 base from V and 4 bases from J, with 11 bases between.

This clonotype has only a few counts. The rearrangement uses TRBV29-1 and TRBJ2-2, with a weak D call TRBD1 (6 bases). The germline gives CDR1 SQVTM, CDR2 ANQGSEA. V lost 4 bases and J lost 1, with 10 bases in between. The CDR3 is made up of 14 amino acids. In nucleotides, the CDR3 is TGCAGCGTTGGGGGACAAATGAACACCGGGGAGCTGTTTTTT. As protein: CSVGGQMNTGELFF.

The chain links TRBV6-1 to TRBJ1-1; weak D call: TRBD1 (5 bases). The V gene lost 8 bases and the J gene lost 3 bases, with 16 bases spanning the gap. The CDR3 contains 14 residues. Looked up from germline, CDR1 is MNHNS and CDR2 is SASEGT. CDR3 sequence reads: CASGRVLQDTEAFF. The DNA of the CDR3 is TGTGCCAGCGGCAGGGTCCTCCAGGACACTGAAGCTTTCTTT.

This clonotype was observed a handful of times. The CDR3 protein is CSARDRFYRAVGSPLHF. DNA of the CDR3: TGCAGTGCTAGAGATCGGTTTTACAGGGCAGTGGGATCACCCCTCCACTTT. The genes are TRBV20-1 and TRBJ1-6, with D maybe TRBD1 (6 bases). Looked up from germline, CDR1 is DFQATT and CDR2 is SNEGSKA (reference sequence). The CDR3 spans 17 residues. V dropped 0 bases and J dropped 10 bases, with 22 bases sitting between them.

The V and J genes are TRBV2 and TRBJ1-3; D remains unclear. This CDR3 region has 13 residues. Germline-derived CDR1 and CDR2 are SNHLY and FYNNEI. V dropped 6 bases and J dropped 3 bases, with 9 bases sitting between them. The CDR3 sequence is CASRSGYGNTIYF. DNA for the CDR3: TGTGCCAGCAGATCCGGGTATGGAAACACCATATATTTT.

This clonotype was counted a few times. V usage is TRBV20-1 and J usage is TRBJ2-7; D uncertain. CDR3 length: 12 residues. Trimming took 1 base from V and 2 from J, leaving 6 bases between them. Germline V lookup: CDR1 DFQATT, CDR2 SNEGSKA (reference sequence). This CDR3 is CSARGQTYEQYF. DNA of the CDR3: TGCAGTGCTAGAGGACAAACCTACGAGCAGTACTTC.

This sequence joins TRBV20-1 and TRBJ1-2; 9 bases agree with TRBD1. This CDR3 has 14 residues. CDR1 is DFQATT and CDR2 is SNEGSKA in the germline V gene (reference sequence). Trimming took 2 bases from V and 8 from J; bases not matched to a gene: 9. The CDR3 region has the DNA TGCAGTGCTAGACAAGGACAGGGGATCCAGGGCTACACCTTC. Encoded protein: CSARQGQGIQGYTF.